A selection of T cell receptor beta chains follows, all from one sample in a study of response to subunit inactivated influenza vaccine. One entry per CDR3 protein results from TCRdb running MiXCR on the RT-PCR reads. The sample has about 160,000 distinct CDR3 sequences; roughly a tenth are singletons. Here the sequenced sample was non-naive T cells sorted from PBMCs, taken more than 35 days after vaccination. All receptors derive from a man aged 50 to 59 who received an inactivated influenza vaccine. Both conserved end residues are part of each CDR3. D genes are given only for firm matches. Rows give clone size only sometimes, using once, few, many, or a class for an expanded clone.

-	TRBV6-5	TRBJ1-2	many	CASAQAPGGYTF	TGTGCCAGCGCGCAGGCCCCGGGCGGCTACACCTTC
-	TRBV20-1	TRBJ1-1	-	CSAIQQVNTEAFF	TGCAGTGCAATACAACAGGTGAACACTGAAGCTTTCTTT
-	TRBV3-1	TRBJ2-3	once	CAFSFLGPRADGTDTQYF	TGTGCCTTCAGTTTTTTGGGCCCGAGGGCTGACGGCACAGATACGCAGTATTTT
-	TRBV20-1	TRBJ2-1	-	CSAKRGGPYNEQFF	TGCAGTGCTAAAAGGGGGGGCCCGTACAATGAGCAGTTCTTC
TRBD1	TRBV28	TRBJ2-6	few	CASSLDRFSGANVLTF	TGTGCCAGCAGTTTGGACAGGTTCTCTGGGGCCAACGTCCTGACTTTC
-	TRBV4-3	TRBJ1-2	-	CASSQELRGAGYTF	TGCGCCAGCAGCCAAGAGTTACGAGGCGCTGGCTACACCTTC
-	TRBV5-1	TRBJ2-2	many	CASSWGPKDGELFF	TGCGCCAGCAGCTGGGGGCCCAAGGACGGGGAGCTGTTTTTT
-	TRBV5-1	TRBJ2-1	many	CASSLHGGRNEQFF	TGCGCCAGCAGCTTACACGGGGGGCGAAATGAGCAGTTCTTC
-	TRBV6-2/TRBV6-3	TRBJ1-3	few	CASSTRVSGNTIYF	TGTGCCAGCAGTACCCGGGTCTCTGGAAACACCATATATTTT
TRBD2	TRBV6-4	TRBJ2-7	few	CASSDSGTSGSIYYEQYF	TGTGCCAGCAGTGACTCCGGGACTAGCGGGAGTATCTACTACGAGCAGTACTTC
TRBD2	TRBV12-3/TRBV12-4	TRBJ2-1	many	CASSFSGSLNEQFF	TGTGCCAGCAGTTTTAGCGGGAGTTTAAATGAGCAGTTCTTC
-	TRBV29-1	TRBJ2-5	many	CSVKNRATQETQYF	TGCAGCGTCAAGAACAGGGCCACTCAAGAGACCCAGTACTTC
-	TRBV6-5	TRBJ2-3	-	CASSSASGTDTQYF	TGTGCCAGCAGTTCGGCTTCAGGGACAGATACGCAGTATTTT
TRBD1	TRBV7-6	TRBJ2-2	-	CASSAGTGGHGELFF	TGTGCCAGCAGCGCCGGGACAGGGGGCCACGGGGAGCTGTTTTTT
-	TRBV7-3	TRBJ2-3	few	CASSLTRLDRQYF	TGTGCCAGCAGCTTAACCAGGCTGGATAGGCAGTATTTT
-	TRBV5-6	TRBJ2-7	-	CASSLVGHPSSYEQYF	TGTGCCAGCAGCTTGGTGGGACACCCCAGCTCCTACGAGCAGTACTTC
-	TRBV7-8	TRBJ2-3	many	CASSLGYRGGTDTQYF	TGTGCCAGCAGCTTAGGCTACAGAGGTGGCACAGATACGCAGTATTTT
-	TRBV15	TRBJ2-5	few	CATSRTPRIAQETQYF	TGTGCCACCAGCAGGACCCCGCGCATTGCCCAAGAGACCCAGTACTTC
-	TRBV11-2	TRBJ2-6	few	CASSSKLAGASGANVLTF	TGTGCCAGCAGCTCTAAGTTGGCGGGGGCATCGGGGGCCAACGTCCTGACTTTC
-	TRBV2	TRBJ2-3	-	CASSPPRTPQGTQYF	TGTGCCAGCAGTCCACCGAGGACTCCACAGGGTACGCAGTATTTT
-	TRBV5-6	TRBJ1-5	-	CASSGSRDSNQPQHF	TGTGCCAGCAGCGGGAGCAGGGATAGCAATCAGCCCCAGCATTTT
-	TRBV20-1	TRBJ2-7	few	CSARDPRGGPYEQYF	TGCAGTGCTAGAGATCCCAGGGGAGGGCCCTACGAGCAGTACTTC
TRBD1	TRBV5-1	TRBJ2-2	many	CASSLGQGALTGELFF	TGCGCCAGCAGCTTGGGACAGGGGGCGCTCACCGGGGAGCTGTTTTTT
-	TRBV5-3	TRBJ2-3	-	CASSPGQRTDTQYF	TGTGCCAGCAGCCCTGGCCAGCGGACAGATACGCAGTATTTT
-	TRBV5-1	TRBJ1-2	few	CASSLNGPSEGYTF	TGCGCCAGCAGCTTAAACGGCCCCTCGGAAGGCTACACCTTC
-	TRBV2	TRBJ2-5	few	CASRGGSFQETQYF	TGTGCCAGCAGAGGAGGAAGTTTCCAAGAGACCCAGTACTTC
-	TRBV4-3	TRBJ2-6	many	CASSQDPWDVLTF	TGCGCCAGCAGCCAAGACCCCTGGGACGTCCTGACTTTC
TRBD1	TRBV7-3	TRBJ2-5	-	CASSPGGKETQYF	TGTGCCAGCAGCCCAGGGGGCAAGGAGACCCAGTACTTC
-	TRBV7-2	TRBJ1-1	-	CASSLVAGMNTEAFF	TGTGCCAGCAGCTTAGTGGCAGGGATGAACACTGAAGCTTTCTTT
-	TRBV7-8	TRBJ2-7	-	CASSLVVGKNYEQYF	TGTGCCAGCAGCTTAGTGGTAGGGAAAAACTACGAGCAGTACTTC
TRBD2	TRBV7-8	TRBJ2-1	many	CASSLGGLAGYNEQFF	TGTGCCAGCAGCTTAGGGGGACTAGCGGGCTACAATGAGCAGTTCTTC
TRBD1	TRBV3-1	TRBJ2-2	many	CASSQLRDRGPGELFF	TGTGCCAGCAGCCAACTCCGGGACAGGGGGCCCGGGGAGCTGTTTTTT
TRBD2	TRBV24-1	TRBJ2-5	many	CATSDPGTSGRVGETQYF	TGTGCCACCAGTGACCCCGGGACTAGCGGGAGAGTGGGCGAGACCCAGTACTTC
-	TRBV20-1	TRBJ2-5	few	CSAREGSQETQYF	TGCAGTGCTAGGGAAGGAAGCCAAGAGACCCAGTACTTC
TRBD1	TRBV20-1	TRBJ1-6	many	CSARDRGSYNSPLHF	TGCAGTGCTAGGGACAGGGGATCCTATAATTCACCCCTCCACTTT
-	TRBV5-1	TRBJ1-1	many	CASSLDVGGEAFF	TGCGCCAGCAGCTTGGACGTCGGGGGTGAAGCTTTCTTT
-	TRBV10-2	TRBJ1-1	few	CASISSDLLEAFF	TGCGCCAGCATTTCGTCGGACCTACTCGAAGCTTTCTTT
-	TRBV28	TRBJ2-3	-	CASSTTGYTQYF	TGTGCCAGCAGCACTACAGGGTATACGCAGTATTTT
-	TRBV27	TRBJ1-6	few	CASSFGVKGNSPLHF	TGTGCCAGCAGTTTTGGGGTGAAAGGGAATTCACCCCTCCACTTT
TRBD2	TRBV20-1	TRBJ2-3	many	CSARKREVSDTQYF	TGCAGTGCCCGAAAGCGGGAGGTTTCAGATACGCAGTATTTT
TRBD1	TRBV5-1	TRBJ1-1	many	CASSFGQDTEAFF	TGCGCCAGCAGCTTTGGACAGGACACTGAAGCTTTCTTT
-	TRBV3-1	TRBJ1-2	many	CASSQAGRQVNYGYTF	TGTGCCAGCAGCCAAGCGGGGAGACAGGTTAACTATGGCTACACCTTC
-	TRBV28	TRBJ1-2	few	CASSFSEVGYTF	TGTGCCAGCAGTTTTTCAGAAGTTGGCTACACCTTC
-	TRBV7-2	TRBJ1-3	few	CASSLGAGTGNTIYF	TGTGCCAGCAGCTTAGGCGCAGGGACTGGAAACACCATATATTTT
TRBD1	TRBV12-3/TRBV12-4	TRBJ1-2	few	CASSFSHGQAEGYTF	TGTGCCAGCAGTTTTTCCCATGGACAGGCGGAGGGCTACACCTTC
-	TRBV6-5	TRBJ2-7	many	CASSYSMLSGSGEQYF	TGTGCCAGCAGTTACTCGATGCTCTCAGGGAGCGGCGAGCAGTACTTC
TRBD1	TRBV6-5	TRBJ1-1	few	CASSYSSTGGTEAFF	TGTGCCAGCAGTTACTCCAGTACAGGGGGCACTGAAGCTTTCTTT
TRBD2	TRBV7-6	TRBJ2-3	many	CASSSAGGITRTDTQYF	TGTGCCAGCAGCTCAGCGGGAGGGATCACTCGCACAGATACGCAGTATTTT
-	TRBV28	TRBJ2-2	-	CASIPGPNTGELFF	TGTGCCAGCATACCGGGCCCGAACACCGGGGAGCTGTTTTTT
-	TRBV7-2	TRBJ1-2	-	CASSLEARGYTF	TGTGCCAGCAGCTTAGAAGCTAGAGGCTACACCTTC